A single sample gave rise to the 23 T cell receptor beta chains below, sequenced in a study of graft-versus-host responses after intestinal transplantation. These receptors' targets are unknown. Repertoires were generated with immunoSEQ multiplex PCR, while TCRdb's copy carries only in-frame clones and drops some. The sample gives under 150,000 clones, 90% to 95% of which show up once; about 3.3% is in the top ten. The sequences come from unstimulated CD8+ T cells sorted from spleen or lymph node cells, collected before intestinal transplant. The receptors originated from a human donor who received an intestinal transplant.

V and J are TRBV16 and TRBJ1-2, with 8 bases aligning to TRBD1. There are 13 residues in the CDR3. Per germline, CDR1 KGHSY and CDR2 FQNENV. Germline trimming cut 0 bases from V and 10 bases from J; bases unmatched to any gene: 4. CDR3 nucleotides: TGTGCCAGCAGCCAATCGGTGGGACAGGACTACACCTTC. As protein: CASSQSVGQDYTF.

This chain links TRBV6-5 with TRBJ2-2; D perhaps matches TRBD1 (5 bases). V lost 6 bases, J lost 3 bases, and 5 bases lay in between. This CDR3 has 12 amino acids. Germline lookup yields CDR1 MNHEY and CDR2 SVGAGI. DNA of the CDR3: TGTGCCAGCAGCAGGGACACCGGGGAGCTGTTTTTT. Protein sequence: CASSRDTGELFF.

A word on this clone: Other DNA sequences in this sample translate to the same CDR3. The chain recombines TRBV28 with TRBJ2-1; a weak D match, TRBD2 (5 bases). Germline V gene sequence: CDR1 MDHEN, CDR2 SYDVKM. The length of the CDR3 is 13 residues. Trimming cost V 5 bases and J 6 bases, with 11 bases left between them. CDR3 in amino acids: CASSLASGNEQFF. The DNA for the CDR3 is TGTGCCAGCAGTCTAGCCAGCGGCAATGAGCAGTTCTTC.

The V and J genes are TRBV9 and TRBJ1-5; D may be TRBD1 (6 bases). CDR3 length: 17 residues. From germline, CDR1 is SGDLS and CDR2 YYNGEE. Deletions cut 3 bases from V and 0 bases from J, with 16 bases between. The CDR3 region has the DNA TGTGCCAGCAGCGGTCACCCAACAGGGAATAGCAATCAGCCCCAGCATTTT. It is translated as CASSGHPTGNSNQPQHF.

A word on this clone: Different DNA sequences within this sample yield the same CDR3. The chain has TRBV28 and TRBJ2-5; D gene unclear. The germline CDR1 and CDR2 sequences are MDHEN and SYDVKM. The length of the CDR3 is 11 residues. Trimming took off 2 bases at V and 5 bases at J, with 3 bases between the two ends. In nucleotides, the CDR3 is TGTGCCAGCAGTTTACAGGAGACCCAGTACTTC. This sequence encodes CASSLQETQYF.

The rearrangement uses TRBV7-2 and TRBJ2-5; the D gene is possibly TRBD2 (6 bases). The J call may not be correct, given that the DNA end is closer to TRBJ2-7. This CDR3 comprises 16 residues. Germline loops: CDR1 SGHTA, CDR2 FQGNSA. The CDR3, as DNA: TGTGCCAGCAGCTTAGCGCAGGCGGGATGGCCCTACGAGCAGTACTTC. It codes for CASSLAQAGWPYEQYF.

The chain couples TRBV9 to TRBJ1-3, with a tentative D call TRBD1 (6 bases). CDR3 length: 15 residues. Trimming stripped 9 bases from V and 2 bases from J, with 18 bases between. Germline-derived CDR1 and CDR2 are SGDLS and YYNGEE. This CDR3 is CATSRGELAGNTIYF. The CDR3 DNA reads TGTGCCACCTCGAGGGGGGAATTGGCTGGAAACACCATATATTTT. Variable domain in full (rest from reference TRBV9 and TRBJ1-3): DSGVTQTPKHLITATGQRVTLRCSPRSGDLSVYWYQQSLDQGLQFLIQYYNGEERAKGNILERFSAQQFPDLHSELNLSSLELGDSALYFCATSRGELAGNTIYFGEGSWLTVV.

J is TRBJ1-4 and V is TRBV29-1; 8 nucleotides align to TRBD1. Germline V lookup: CDR1 SQVTM, CDR2 ANQGSEA. This CDR3 comprises 12 residues. V was clipped by 4 bases and J by 6 bases; unmatched bases: 1. CDR3 amino acids: CSVGQGYEKLFF. The CDR3 nucleotides are TGCAGCGTTGGACAGGGGTATGAAAAACTGTTTTTT.

CDR3 DNA sequence: TGTGCCAGTAGTCTTGGGACAGGGGGTAGAACTGAAGCTTTCTTT. Translated, it gives CASSLGTGGRTEAFF. J is TRBJ1-1 and V is TRBV19, with TRBD1 identical over 11 bases. V lost 5 bases, J lost 5 bases, and 7 bases stayed unmatched. Germline V gives CDR1 LNHDA, CDR2 SQIVND (reference sequence). The CDR3 is 15 amino acids.

A word on this clone: The junction departs from the called germline gene at one end, perhaps through a read error. The rearrangement joins TRBV7-3 to TRBJ2-3; tentatively, D is TRBD2 (6 bases). CDR3 length: 15 residues. The germline gives CDR1 SGHTA, CDR2 FQGTGA. The CDR3 here is CASSITGGGTDTQYF. The CDR3 DNA is TGTGCCAGCAGCATAACAGGAGGGGGCACAGATACGCAGTATTTT.

The rearrangement links TRBV11-1 to TRBJ2-7, with 9 bases that match TRBD1. The junction had 12 bases not matched to a gene; V was cut back by 1 base and J by 2 bases. The CDR3 consists of 18 residues. Germline assignment: CDR1 SGHAT and CDR2 FQDESV (reference sequence). The CDR3 DNA follows: TGTGCCAGCAGCTTAGGTCCGGGACAGGGACGTTTTACCTACGAGCAGTACTTC. Amino acids: CASSLGPGQGRFTYEQYF.

In its sample, this clone was seen once. This sequence joins TRBV19 and TRBJ2-7; D is ambiguous. Germline-derived CDR1 and CDR2 are LNHDA and SQIVND (reference sequence). Trimming removed 3 bases at V and 5 bases at J, with 11 bases between. CDR3 length equals 13 residues. CDR3 loop: CASSISNANEQYF. The CDR3 DNA sequence: TGTGCCAGTAGTATTTCAAACGCCAACGAGCAGTACTTC.

V and J are TRBV6-5 and TRBJ1-3; no definite D call. Germline assignment: CDR1 MNHEY and CDR2 SVGAGI. This CDR3 contains 14 residues. V dropped 4 bases and J dropped 0 bases, with 7 bases sitting between them. This chain's CDR3 is CASSFGSSGNTIYF. The CDR3 nucleotides read TGTGCCAGCAGTTTCGGTAGCTCTGGAAACACCATATATTTT.

This rearrangement joins TRBV2 to TRBJ2-3; D perhaps matches TRBD2 (6 bases). Trimming cost V 2 bases and J 4 bases, with 13 bases left between them. CDR1 and CDR2 (germline): SNHLY, FYNNEI. This CDR3 contains 15 residues. The CDR3 is CASSEWRDGSDTQYF. CDR3 nucleotide sequence: TGTGCCAGCAGTGAATGGCGGGATGGTTCAGATACGCAGTATTTT.

The chain recombines TRBV2 with TRBJ2-2; 8 bases are a match to TRBD1. Trimming took 7 bases from V and 1 from J; bases not matched to a gene: 2. The length of the CDR3 is 14 residues. Germline lookup yields CDR1 SNHLY and CDR2 FYNNEI. The CDR3 region is CASTGTGNTGELFF. For the CDR3, the DNA is TGTGCCAGCACGGGGACAGGGAACACCGGGGAGCTGTTTTTT.

V usage is TRBV7-8 and J usage is TRBJ2-7, with TRBD2 matching 8 bases. V gave up 5 bases and J gave up 7 bases; unmatched junction bases: 25. CDR3 length equals 19 residues. Germline V gene sequence: CDR1 SGHVS, CDR2 FQNEAQ. The CDR3 DNA reads as TGTGCCAGCAGCCCAAACGGGGGGGGAAAAGCAACATCGAGGTGGGAGCAGTACTTC. Translating it yields CASSPNGGGKATSRWEQYF.

This chain links TRBV6-4 with TRBJ2-3; 14 bases match TRBD2. Trimming took 0 bases from V and 0 from J; bases not matched to a gene: 5. The CDR3 length is 19 residues. CDR1 is MRHNA and CDR2 is SNTAGT in the germline V gene. CDR3 nucleotides: TGTGCCAGCAGTGACTCGACTAGCGGGAGGGTCGTGAGCACAGATACGCAGTATTTT. It codes for CASSDSTSGRVVSTDTQYF.

The chain employs TRBV19 and TRBJ2-5, with D possibly being TRBD1 (6 bases). Trimming stripped 4 bases from V and 0 bases from J, with 15 bases between. The CDR3 consists of 16 residues. Per germline, CDR1 LNHDA and CDR2 SQIVND (reference sequence). CDR3 sequence reads: CASSTASGENQETQYF. Here the CDR3 DNA reads TGTGCCAGTAGTACAGCCTCAGGGGAGAACCAAGAGACCCAGTACTTC.

This rearrangement joins TRBV7-9 to TRBJ2-3; 8 bases align to TRBD2. Germline CDR1 reads SEHNR; CDR2 reads FQNEAQ (reference sequence). The CDR3 consists of 15 residues. Germline trimming cut 5 bases from V and 1 base from J; bases unmatched to any gene: 5. The CDR3 reads CASSLHSGGTDTQYF. In DNA form, the CDR3 reads TGTGCCAGCAGCCTTCATAGCGGGGGCACAGATACGCAGTATTTT.

The chain is built from TRBV6-5 and TRBJ1-2; no clear D gene. Per germline, CDR1 MNHEY and CDR2 SVGAGI. This CDR3 comprises 13 residues. V was clipped by 0 bases and J by 2 bases, with 4 bases between them. CDR3 nucleotides: TGTGCCAGCAGTTACTCGCTCAACTATGGCTACACCTTC. Residues: CASSYSLNYGYTF.

This sequence joins TRBV7-3 and TRBJ2-2; D is unclear. The CDR3 sequence is 14 residues long. Trimming removed 0 bases from V and 1 base from J, with 3 bases in between. The V gene's germline CDR1 is SGHTA and CDR2 FQGTGA. The CDR3: CASSLTQNTGELFF. The CDR3 nucleotides read TGTGCCAGCAGCTTAACCCAGAACACCGGGGAGCTGTTTTTT.

The chain uses TRBV6-5 and TRBJ1-1; possible D gene TRBD1, 5 bases. Germline loops: CDR1 MNHEY, CDR2 SVGAGI. The V end was cut by 5 bases, the J end by 1 base, with 8 bases between. This CDR3 has 13 amino acids. CDR3 in DNA: TGTGCCAGCAGTCCTGGACAGAACACTGAAGCTTTCTTT. Its protein is CASSPGQNTEAFF.

This rearrangement joins TRBV25-1 to TRBJ2-3; TRBD1 matches 10 bases. Germline V gene lookup returns CDR1 MGHDK and CDR2 SYGVNS. The ends lost 8 bases at V and 1 base at J; junction bases unmatched: 0. The CDR3 loop spans 13 amino acids. CDR3 sequence (DNA): TGTGCCAGCGGGACAGGGGGCACAGATACGCAGTATTTT. It translates to CASGTGGTDTQYF.